This T cell receptor (beta chain) is drawn from a study of T cell clones after liver transplantation. Study-wide context: Post-transplant blood was tracked for graft-donor-reactive T cell clones identified in a pre-transplant mixed lymphocyte reaction. Third-party-reactive TCRbeta sequences from pre-transplant mixed lymphocyte reactions served as antigen-independent comparators.

Study-wide results and limits: The donor-reactive repertoire was only partly measurable in a couple of subjects, lacking donor cells. Circulating graft-donor-reactive CD4 TCRbeta sequences fell significantly post-transplant in most of the 8 subjects.

As regards this clone: Antigen specificity is unknown.

Only in-frame clones appear in the TCRdb table, and some are missing; sequencing was by immunoSEQ multiplex PCR. Of more than 95,000 clones listed, 82% were seen once; the top ten hold 0.8% to 1%. Trimming cost V 8 bases and J 4 bases; bases outside gene matches: 5. CDR3 length: 13 residues. From germline, CDR1 is LNHDA and CDR2 SQIVND (reference sequence). V usage is TRBV19 and J usage is TRBJ2-1, with TRBD2 identical over 7 bases. This clonotype was sampled from a human donor who received a liver transplant. The material was CD4+ T cells from blood, obtained before liver transplant. CDR3 region: CASGGELYNEQFF. CDR3 coding DNA: TGTGCCAGTGGGGGGGAGCTTTACAATGAGCAGTTCTTC. Full variable domain (outside the CDR3, taken from reference TRBV19 and TRBJ2-1): DGGITQSPKYLFRKEGQNVTLSCEQNLNHDAMYWYRQDPGQGLRLIYYSQIVNDFQKGDIAEGYSVSREKKESFPLTVTSAQKNPTAFYLCASGGELYNEQFFGPGTRLTVL.